This T cell receptor beta chain comes out of a study of T cells in Graves' hyperthyroidism and ophthalmopathy. Study-level points and caveats: Ophthalmopathy was model-predicted a median roughly 6.3 months pre-onset.

This clonotype came up many times. Its antigen remains unidentified. TCR beta CDR3 region amplification was performed from RNA transcripts. First-round RT-PCR with HTBI primers amplified the TCR CDR3 region. TCRdb reprocessed the multiplex PCR reads via MiXCR and lists one record per CDR3 protein. This table has approximately 560,000 distinct CDR3 sequences, approximately 15% appearing once. CDR1 and CDR2 from the germline V gene are MNHEY and SMNVEV (reference sequence). CDR3 length equals 15 residues. The V and J ends lost 2 bases and 2 bases respectively, with 13 bases between them. Specimen: blood. This receptor was identified in a woman aged 25 to 39 with Graves' hyperthyroidism. The J gene is TRBJ2-7, the V gene TRBV27; the D is unclear. CDR3 region: CASSLRSAPPYEQYF. CDR3 in DNA: TGTGCCAGCAGTTTACGGTCGGCCCCCCCCTACGAGCAGTACTTC.